Detailed here is one TCR beta chain. The antigen this receptor binds is unknown. Base-call qualities are not available, and no considerably larger clone is one nucleotide away. Enrolling through a virtual design, the prospective study's participants ranged in age from roughly 18 to 95 years and lived across 24 United States geographic areas. In the prospective study, cohorts were assigned on the basis of participant-reported clinical history obtained from a screening survey and a study questionnaire. Recovered participants in ImmuneRACE Cohort 3 were defined by two consecutive negative NP/OP PCR tests, clearance by a healthcare professional, or resolution of symptoms. In the prospective study, mobile phlebotomists collected whole blood, serum and a nasopharyngeal or oropharyngeal swab from each participant. Prospective study participants could optionally give additional blood draws and questionnaires over an approximately two-month period. Prospective study blood samples were shipped either frozen or at room temperature before DNA extraction.

Taken from cysteine to phenylalanine, the CDR3 has 14 residues. Just the 42-base CDR3 DNA is kept, in frame starting at base 1. The germline V gene provides CDR1 SGHTA and CDR2 FQGTGA. V sheds 3 bases and J sheds 3 bases, leaving 12 bases between their ends. The record originates from a study of blood T cell repertoires in COVID-19 (dated by TCRdb to about 2020). The study in broad terms: Collaborator samples came from the United States, Italy and Spain and covered acute and convalescent phases of COVID-19. The prospective study material was composed of cDNA or gDNA derived from T cells, B-cell-depleted T cells, or PBMCs. Subjects who had been exposed to COVID-19, were actively infected with it, or had recovered from it provided the deeply sampled blood TCRbeta repertoires that made up the dataset. The repertoires were made available in a free public database intended to serve as a resource for research on the immune response to SARS-CoV-2. Samples came from the ongoing ImmuneRACE study (first 160 participants) plus 1,254 subjects from 6 global collaborators. A de-identified subject ID, COVID-19 status, age in years and sex were almost always included in the sample metadata. HLA class I and class II types, where available, came from metadata supplied by the sample provider rather than from assay-based typing.

The study at large found these results: The amount of clinical and demographic metadata varied by source and participant and was provided uncurated.

TCRbeta CDR3 regions were amplified from genomic DNA by means of the immunoSEQ Assay, a bias-controlled multiplex PCR. The study's own analysis went as follows. The number of nucleated cells in each sample was estimated from the amplification of reference gene primers within the assay. To quantify the absolute abundance of each unique TCRbeta CDR3 rearrangement, sequence reads were collapsed and filtered. Productive Simpson clonality was computed per sample as the square root of Simpson's diversity index over productive rearrangements. TCRdb carries this immuneACCESS record with in-frame sequences only. Its versions omit some clonotypes, under half of them owing to an unresolved V gene in the studies checked, with the rest unexplained. The DNA gave D and trimming, while V, J and clone size come from that table. This sample lists hundreds of thousands of clones; roughly 90% were detected once. Over 9% of the sample rests with the top ten.

The sample was PBMCs or T cells enriched from blood (not recorded which). Here the chain combines TRBV7-3 and TRBJ2-7; TRBD2 is perhaps the D gene, given 6 matching bases. The clonotype comes from a woman aged 40 to 50 who had recovered from COVID-19. CDR3 protein: CASSLGRGSYEQYF. The nucleotide sequence is TGTGCCAGCAGCTTGGGACGGGGGAGCTACGAGCAGTACTTC.